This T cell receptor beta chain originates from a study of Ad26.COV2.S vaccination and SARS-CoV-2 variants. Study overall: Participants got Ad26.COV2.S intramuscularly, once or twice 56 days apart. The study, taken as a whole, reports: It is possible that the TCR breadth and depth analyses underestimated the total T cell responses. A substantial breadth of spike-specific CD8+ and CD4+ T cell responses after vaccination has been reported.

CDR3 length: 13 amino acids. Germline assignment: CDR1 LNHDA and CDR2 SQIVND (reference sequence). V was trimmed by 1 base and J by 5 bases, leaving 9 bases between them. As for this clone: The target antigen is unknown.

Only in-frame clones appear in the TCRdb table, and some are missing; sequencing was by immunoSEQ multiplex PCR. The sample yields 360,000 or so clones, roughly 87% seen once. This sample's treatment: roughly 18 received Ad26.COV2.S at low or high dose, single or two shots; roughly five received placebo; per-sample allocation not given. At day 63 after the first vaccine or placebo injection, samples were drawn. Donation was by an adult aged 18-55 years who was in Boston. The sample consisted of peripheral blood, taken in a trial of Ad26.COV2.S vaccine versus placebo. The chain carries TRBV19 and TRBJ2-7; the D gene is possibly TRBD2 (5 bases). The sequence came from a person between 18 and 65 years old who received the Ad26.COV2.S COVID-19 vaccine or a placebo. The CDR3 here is CASSIGRADEQYF. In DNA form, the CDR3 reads TGTGCCAGTAGTATAGGGCGAGCGGACGAGCAGTACTTC.